The 29 T cell receptor beta chains below were found in one sample sequenced in a study of shared clonotypes between healthy human individuals. Only in-frame clones appear in the TCRdb table, and some are missing; sequencing was by immunoSEQ multiplex PCR. The sample lists about 2,500,000 clones; more than 80% were seen once. Sequencing was performed on naive CD4+ T cells sorted from blood. The subset denotes: CD45RA+ positively selected. Receptors were obtained from a man between 18 and 35 years old in good health.

V and J are TRBV5-1 and TRBJ2-5; maybe TRBD2 (5 bases). V was trimmed by 4 bases and J by 2 bases, leaving 12 bases between them. CDR3 size: 14 residues. In germline, CDR1 is SGHRS, CDR2 YFSETQ. In DNA, the CDR3 is TGCGCCAGCAGCGGCCGGGAAGGACAAGAGACCCAGTACTTC. As protein: CASSGREGQETQYF. The variable domain in full, completed from reference TRBV5-1 and TRBJ2-5, reads KAGVTQTPRYLIKTRGQQVTLSCSPISGHRSVSWYQQTPGQGLQFLFEYFSETQRNKGNFPGRFSGRQFSNSRSEMNVSTLELGDSALYLCASSGREGQETQYFGPGTRLLVL.

The chain uses TRBV6-5 and TRBJ1-2; D remains unclear. Germline-derived CDR1 and CDR2 are MNHEY and SVGAGI. The CDR3 is made up of 14 amino acids. Trimming left V 2 bases short and J 2 bases short, with 9 bases between. This CDR3 reads CASSYASSNYGYTF. The DNA of the CDR3 is TGTGCCAGCAGTTACGCATCGTCAAACTATGGCTACACCTTC.

V usage is TRBV28 and J usage is TRBJ1-3; a possible D gene is TRBD1 (5 bases). Germline V CDR1 and CDR2: MDHEN, SYDVKM. This CDR3 comprises 15 residues. V lost 4 bases, J lost 2 bases, and 12 bases lay in between. The CDR3: CASSSTGHTGNTIYF. CDR3 coding DNA: TGTGCCAGCAGTTCTACAGGTCATACTGGAAACACCATATATTTT.

The V and J genes are TRBV10-2 and TRBJ1-1, with 7 bases aligning to TRBD1. J lost 6 bases, V lost 6 bases, and 16 bases had no gene match. Germline loops: CDR1 WSHSY, CDR2 SAAADI. The CDR3 has 16 residues. CDR3 region: CASSSGTAESRAEAFF. Here the CDR3 DNA reads TGCGCCAGCAGCTCAGGGACAGCAGAGAGTAGAGCTGAAGCTTTCTTT.

This clone was observed once. The J gene is TRBJ2-1, the V gene TRBV7-3, with 9 bases fitting TRBD1. The V gene's germline CDR1 is SGHTA and CDR2 FQGTGA. The V segment lost 5 bases and the J segment 6 bases; nucleotides outside the gene matches: 14. The CDR3 is 17 amino acids. CDR3 nucleotides: TGTGCCAGCAGCCTTGGACCACCGGGACAGGGATTCAATGAGCAGTTCTTC. It is translated as CASSLGPPGQGFNEQFF.

The V gene is TRBV10-3, the J gene TRBJ2-3; tentatively, D is TRBD2 (5 bases). Trimming cost V 4 bases and J 2 bases, with 10 bases left between them. Germline CDR1 ENHRY, CDR2 SYGVKD. This CDR3 is built from 14 residues. CDR3 DNA sequence: TGTGCCATCAGTGGAGGGAGCATCACAGATACGCAGTATTTT. Amino acids: CAISGGSITDTQYF.

V is TRBV11-2 and J is TRBJ2-4; 8 nucleotides line up with TRBD2. V dropped 1 base and J dropped 6; count of bases not matched to a gene: 11. Germline V lookup: CDR1 SGHAT, CDR2 FQNNGV. The CDR3 consists of 17 residues. The CDR3 spells CASSLAPPGSGANIQYF. In DNA form, the CDR3 reads TGTGCCAGCAGCTTAGCCCCCCCGGGTAGCGGGGCAAACATTCAGTACTTC.

This clone was picked up one time. The rearrangement links TRBV19 to TRBJ2-5, with D perhaps assigned TRBD1 or TRBD2 (6 bases each). Trimming took off 3 bases at V and 1 base at J, with 21 bases between the two ends. CDR1 is LNHDA and CDR2 is SQIVND in the germline V gene (reference sequence). The CDR3 extends over 18 amino acids. This CDR3 is CASSIGFGGRNFQETQYF. The CDR3 DNA follows: TGTGCCAGTAGTATTGGGTTTGGGGGGCGCAACTTCCAAGAGACCCAGTACTTC.

The chain combines TRBV29-1 with TRBJ2-7; 12 bases are a match to TRBD2. Germline V gene lookup returns CDR1 SQVTM and CDR2 ANQGSEA. The V gene end was trimmed by 2 bases and the J gene end by 7 bases; junction bases not matched to a gene: 6. The length of the CDR3 is 14 residues. The CDR3 DNA reads TGCAGCGTTGAAAGACTAGCGGGAGTAGGAGAGCAGTACTTC. This encodes CSVERLAGVGEQYF.

This sequence joins TRBV6-5 and TRBJ1-6; D is uncertain. This CDR3 spans 14 amino acids. Germline CDR1 reads MNHEY; CDR2 reads SVGAGI. With 5 bases removed from V and 10 bases from J, the gap between germline ends came to 15 bases. CDR3 sequence: CASSPQDLRSPLHF. In DNA form, the CDR3 reads TGTGCCAGCAGTCCCCAGGACCTCCGCTCACCCCTCCACTTT.

This rearrangement joins TRBV30 to TRBJ1-3, with a tentative D call TRBD1 (6 bases). The germline gives CDR1 GTSNPN, CDR2 SVGIG (reference sequence). The V end was cut by 5 bases, the J end by 0 bases, with 11 bases between. The CDR3 contains 14 residues. The CDR3 spells CAWAGQSSGNTIYF. The CDR3 DNA reads TGTGCCTGGGCCGGACAGAGCTCTGGAAACACCATATATTTT.

The chain recombines TRBV5-1 with TRBJ2-2; 9 nucleotides line up with TRBD2. Germline V lookup: CDR1 SGHRS, CDR2 YFSETQ. The V and J ends lost 0 bases and 7 bases, in that order; junction bases with no gene match: 7. The CDR3 runs 16 residues. The CDR3 region is CASSLGSGSHSGELFF. CDR3 nucleotide sequence: TGCGCCAGCAGCTTGGGTAGCGGGAGCCATAGCGGGGAGCTGTTTTTT.

The rearrangement links TRBV30 to TRBJ1-6; 7 nucleotides match TRBD1. Trimming cost V 5 bases and J 6 bases; bases outside gene matches: 4. The CDR3 is 13 residues long. Germline V gene lookup returns CDR1 GTSNPN and CDR2 SVGIG (reference sequence). The CDR3 sequence: CAWGRQGNSPLHF. The DNA of the CDR3 is TGTGCCTGGGGGAGACAGGGTAATTCACCCCTCCACTTT.

The J gene is TRBJ2-1, the V gene TRBV5-1, with 14 bases aligning to TRBD2. This CDR3 is built from 17 residues. Trimming cost V 4 bases and J 6 bases; bases outside gene matches: 9. Germline V gene data show CDR1 as SGHRS and CDR2 as YFSETQ. The CDR3 nucleotides read TGCGCCAGCAGCCTCAGACTAGCGGGAGGGTACCTCAATGAGCAGTTCTTC. It encodes CASSLRLAGGYLNEQFF. The full variable domain, in which reference TRBV5-1 and TRBJ2-1 provide the parts outside the CDR3, is KAGVTQTPRYLIKTRGQQVTLSCSPISGHRSVSWYQQTPGQGLQFLFEYFSETQRNKGNFPGRFSGRQFSNSRSEMNVSTLELGDSALYLCASSLRLAGGYLNEQFFGPGTRLTVL.

This clone occurred a few times. Other DNA sequences in this sample translate to the same CDR3. V is TRBV11-2 and J is TRBJ1-1; D is unresolved. Germline CDR1 is SGHAT and CDR2 is FQNNGV. The CDR3 runs 13 residues. Trimming took off 4 bases at V and 0 bases at J, with 6 bases between the two ends. Here the CDR3 DNA reads TGTGCCAGCAGCTCCACAGTGAACACTGAAGCTTTCTTT. Protein sequence: CASSSTVNTEAFF. Full variable domain (remainder filled in from reference TRBV11-2 and TRBJ1-1): EAGVAQSPRYKIIEKRQSVAFWCNPISGHATLYWYQQILGQGPKLLIQFQNNGVVDDSQLPKDRFSAERLKGVDSTLKIQPAKLEDSAVYLCASSSTVNTEAFFGQGTRLTVV.

This chain joins TRBV30 and TRBJ1-3; TRBD1 might be the D (6 bases). The CDR3 runs 15 residues. V lost 3 bases to trimming and J lost 1 base, with 13 bases between them. The V gene's germline CDR1 is GTSNPN and CDR2 SVGIG (reference sequence). CDR3 in DNA: TGTGCCTGGAGCAGGGTAGGGGGATCTGGAAACACCATATATTTT. Its translation: CAWSRVGGSGNTIYF.

Regarding this clone: This sample also contains other DNA sequences that code for the same CDR3. CDR3 sequence (DNA): TGTGCCAGCTCACCGGGACAGACAAACACCGGGGAGCTGTTTTTT. It yields the protein CASSPGQTNTGELFF. The chain is built from TRBV18 and TRBJ2-2; 7 bases fit TRBD1. The germline V gene encodes CDR1 KGHSH and CDR2 LQKENI. This CDR3 is built from 15 residues. V trimming: 3 bases; J trimming: 2 bases; junction bases outside the gene matches: 3.

This rearrangement joins TRBV4-1 to TRBJ2-7; D is perhaps TRBD2 (5 bases). The CDR3 is 12 amino acids. From germline, CDR1 is MGHRA and CDR2 YSYEKL. With 4 bases removed from V and 7 bases from J, the gap between germline ends came to 11 bases. The CDR3 region is CASSRPGLEQYF. The CDR3 coding sequence is TGCGCCAGCAGCCGCCCCGGACTGGAGCAGTACTTC.

This clone was observed once. The chain has TRBV11-2 and TRBJ1-4; D is possibly TRBD1 (6 bases). Germline V CDR1 and CDR2: SGHAT, FQNNGV. The CDR3 sequence is 16 residues long. Trimming left V 5 bases short and J 2 bases short, with 15 bases between. The CDR3 region has the DNA TGTGCCAGCAGCCGCTTTTTAGGGGGTACTAATGAAAAACTGTTTTTT. Translating gives CASSRFLGGTNEKLFF.

The V call is TRBV28, the J call TRBJ1-5, with D uncertain. This CDR3 is 12 amino acids long. Looked up from germline, CDR1 is MDHEN and CDR2 is SYDVKM. V was shortened by 7 bases and J by 6 bases, with 10 bases between the two germline ends. In DNA form, the CDR3 reads TGTGCCAGCACTTCCGATATTCAGCCCCAGCATTTT. Its translation is CASTSDIQPQHF.

The chain links TRBV5-1 to TRBJ2-5; a weak D match, TRBD1 (5 bases). Germline V gene data show CDR1 as SGHRS and CDR2 as YFSETQ. The CDR3 extends over 14 amino acids. Trimming shortened V by 4 bases and J by 1 base, and 11 bases separated the two germline ends. The CDR3 DNA reads TGCGCCAGCAGCCCGACAGAGACCCAAGAGACCCAGTACTTC. Protein product: CASSPTETQETQYF.

This chain links TRBV11-2 with TRBJ2-5; TRBD2 matches at 9 bases. The J segment lost 5 bases and the V segment lost 4 bases, leaving 11 bases of the junction unmatched. CDR1 is SGHAT and CDR2 is FQNNGV in the germline V gene. The length of the CDR3 is 16 residues. CDR3 in amino acids: CASSSEGASGTETQYF. The CDR3 DNA reads as TGTGCCAGCAGCTCAGAGGGGGCTAGCGGGACTGAGACCCAGTACTTC.

V and J are TRBV30 and TRBJ2-7, with D possibly being TRBD2 (6 bases). Trimming left V 3 bases short and J 0 bases short, with 18 bases between. The germline V gene encodes CDR1 GTSNPN and CDR2 SVGIG (reference sequence). This CDR3 has 16 amino acids. CDR3: CAWSLWGSGNSYEQYF. The CDR3 nucleotides read TGTGCCTGGAGCCTTTGGGGTAGCGGAAACTCCTACGAGCAGTACTTC.

The V gene is TRBV18, the J gene TRBJ2-3; 11 bases match TRBD2. Germline V gene lookup returns CDR1 KGHSH and CDR2 LQKENI. The CDR3 loop spans 16 amino acids. The junction had 7 bases not matched to a gene; V was cut back by 4 bases and J by 4 bases. CDR3 coding DNA: TGTGCCAGCTCACTTTCTAGCGGGGGGACTTCAGATACGCAGTATTTT. Translation gives CASSLSSGGTSDTQYF.

The chain carries TRBV4-1 and TRBJ1-2, with 9 bases fitting TRBD1. CDR1 and CDR2 (germline): MGHRA, YSYEKL. CDR3 size: 15 residues. V shed 0 bases, J shed 8 bases, and the junction held 7 bases outside the gene matches. CDR3 bases: TGCGCCAGCAGCCAAGATGGTGGGGGACAGGGAGGCTACACCTTC. It yields the protein CASSQDGGGQGGYTF.

The chain employs TRBV6-6 and TRBJ2-2; TRBD1 matches 7 bases. The ends lost 7 bases at V and 2 bases at J; junction bases unmatched: 10. This CDR3 region has 16 residues. CDR1 MNHNY and CDR2 SVGAGI come from the germline V gene (reference sequence). The CDR3 loop reads CASTHRGQSNTGELFF. As DNA, the CDR3 is TGTGCCAGCACTCACCGGGGACAGTCAAACACCGGGGAGCTGTTTTTT.

The count of this clone is one. This chain connects TRBV7-9 to TRBJ2-3; 7 nucleotides align to TRBD1. CDR3 length equals 16 residues. CDR1 SEHNR and CDR2 FQNEAQ come from the germline V gene (reference sequence). V was clipped by 4 bases and J by 4 bases; unmatched bases: 11. CDR3 in DNA: TGTGCCAGCAGCTCATTAAGGGACAGACGAGCAGATACGCAGTATTTT. Its translation: CASSSLRDRRADTQYF.

This rearrangement joins TRBV7-3 to TRBJ2-1, with D perhaps matching TRBD1 (6 bases). CDR3 length equals 15 residues. Germline CDR1 is SGHTA and CDR2 is FQGTGA. Trimming took off 3 bases at V and 0 bases at J, with 9 bases between the two ends. The CDR3 DNA reads as TGTGCCAGCAGCTTCGGACAGAGCTCCTACAATGAGCAGTTCTTC. Protein: CASSFGQSSYNEQFF.

A remark on this clone: The sample contains more than one DNA sequence encoding this CDR3. The J gene is TRBJ2-7, the V gene TRBV5-4; D not certain. Germline CDR1 is SGHNT and CDR2 is YYREEE (reference sequence). V was pared by 0 bases and J by 3 bases, with 7 bases between. CDR3 length: 13 amino acids. The CDR3 reads CASSLAGVYEQYF. The CDR3 DNA reads as TGTGCCAGCAGCTTGGCAGGAGTCTACGAGCAGTACTTC.